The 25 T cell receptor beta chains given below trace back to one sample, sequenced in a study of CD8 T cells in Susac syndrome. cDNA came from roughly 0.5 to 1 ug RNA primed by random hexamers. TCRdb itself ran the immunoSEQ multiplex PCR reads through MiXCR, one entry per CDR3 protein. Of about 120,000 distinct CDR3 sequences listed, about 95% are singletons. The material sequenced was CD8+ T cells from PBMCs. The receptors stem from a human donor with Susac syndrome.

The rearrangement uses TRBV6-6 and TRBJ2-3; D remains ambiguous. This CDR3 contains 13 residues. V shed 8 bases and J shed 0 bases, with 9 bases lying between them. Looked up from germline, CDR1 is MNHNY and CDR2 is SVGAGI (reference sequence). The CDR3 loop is CASQTHSTDTQYF. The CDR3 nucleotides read TGTGCCAGCCAAACACATAGCACAGATACGCAGTATTTT.

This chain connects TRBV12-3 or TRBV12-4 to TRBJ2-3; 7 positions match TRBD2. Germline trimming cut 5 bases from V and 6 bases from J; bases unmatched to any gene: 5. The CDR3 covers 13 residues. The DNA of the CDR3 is TGTGCCAGCAGTCCGTCCGGGGGGGATACGCAGTATTTT. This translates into CASSPSGGDTQYF.

The CDR3 spells CASSLLGGGANEQFF. CDR3 bases: TGTGCCAGCAGCTTACTGGGCGGGGGGGCGAATGAGCAGTTCTTC. The V gene is TRBV7-9, the J gene TRBJ2-1; 9 bases fit TRBD2. The V and J ends lost 2 bases and 7 bases, in that order; junction bases with no gene match: 6. The germline V gene encodes CDR1 SEHNR and CDR2 FQNEAQ (reference sequence). The CDR3 length is 15 residues.

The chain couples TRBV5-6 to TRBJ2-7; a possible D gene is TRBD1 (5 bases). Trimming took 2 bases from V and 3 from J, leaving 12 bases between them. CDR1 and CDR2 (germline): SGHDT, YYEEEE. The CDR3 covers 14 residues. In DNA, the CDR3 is TGTGCCAGCAGCTTTTCTGACAGTATCTACGAGCAGTACTTC. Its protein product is CASSFSDSIYEQYF.

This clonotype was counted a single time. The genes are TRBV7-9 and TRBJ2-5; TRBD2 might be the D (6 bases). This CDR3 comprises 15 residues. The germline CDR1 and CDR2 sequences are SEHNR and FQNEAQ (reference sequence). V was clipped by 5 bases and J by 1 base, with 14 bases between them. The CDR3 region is CASSTGTPIQETQYF. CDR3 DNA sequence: TGTGCCAGCAGCACCGGGACTCCGATCCAAGAGACCCAGTACTTC.

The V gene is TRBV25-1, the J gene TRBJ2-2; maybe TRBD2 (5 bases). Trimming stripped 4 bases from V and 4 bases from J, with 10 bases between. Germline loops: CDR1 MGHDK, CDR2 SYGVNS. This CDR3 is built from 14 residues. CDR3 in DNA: TGTGCCAGCAGTGCCGGGATCCCCACCGGGGAGCTGTTTTTT. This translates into CASSAGIPTGELFF. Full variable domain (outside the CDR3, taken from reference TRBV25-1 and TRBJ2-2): EADIYQTPRYLVIGTGKKITLECSQTMGHDKMYWYQQDPGMELHLIHYSYGVNSTEKGDLSSESTVSRIRTEHFPLTLESARPSHTSQYLCASSAGIPTGELFFGEGSRLTVL.

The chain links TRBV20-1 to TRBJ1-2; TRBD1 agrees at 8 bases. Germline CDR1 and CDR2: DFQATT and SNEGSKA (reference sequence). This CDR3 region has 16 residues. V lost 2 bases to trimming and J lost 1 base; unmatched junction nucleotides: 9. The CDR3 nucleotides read TGCAGTGCTAGATATGACAGGGGCAACCTTAACTATGGCTACACCTTC. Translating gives CSARYDRGNLNYGYTF.

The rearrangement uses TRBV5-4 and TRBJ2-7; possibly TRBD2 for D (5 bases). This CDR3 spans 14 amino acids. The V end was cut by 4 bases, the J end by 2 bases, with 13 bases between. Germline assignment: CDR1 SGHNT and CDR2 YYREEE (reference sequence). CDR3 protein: CASSHTGNPYEQYF. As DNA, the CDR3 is TGTGCCAGCAGCCATACCGGGAACCCCTACGAGCAGTACTTC.

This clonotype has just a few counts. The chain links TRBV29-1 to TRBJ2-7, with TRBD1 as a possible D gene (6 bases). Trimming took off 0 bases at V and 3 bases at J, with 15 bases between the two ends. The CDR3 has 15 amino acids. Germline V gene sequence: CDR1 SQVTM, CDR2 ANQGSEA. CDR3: CSVEDPQGLHYEQYF. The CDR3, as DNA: TGCAGCGTTGAAGATCCCCAGGGGCTGCACTACGAGCAGTACTTC.

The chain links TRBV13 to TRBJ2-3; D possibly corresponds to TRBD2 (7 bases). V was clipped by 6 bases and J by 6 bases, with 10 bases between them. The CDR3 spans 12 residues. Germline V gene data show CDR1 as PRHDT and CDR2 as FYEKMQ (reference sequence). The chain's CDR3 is CASRRGADTQYF. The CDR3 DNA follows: TGTGCCAGCAGACGGGGGGCGGATACGCAGTATTTT.

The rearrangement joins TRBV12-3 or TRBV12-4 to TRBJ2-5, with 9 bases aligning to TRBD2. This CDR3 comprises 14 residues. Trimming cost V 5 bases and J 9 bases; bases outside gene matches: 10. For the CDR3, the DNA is TGTGCCAGCAGTCAATCCCCCCGCGGGGGGGCCCAGTACTTC. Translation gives CASSQSPRGGAQYF.

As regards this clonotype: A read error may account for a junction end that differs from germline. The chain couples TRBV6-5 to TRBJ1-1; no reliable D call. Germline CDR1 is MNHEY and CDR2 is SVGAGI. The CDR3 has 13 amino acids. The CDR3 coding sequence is TGTGCCAGCAGTTACGGTTCTGACACCGAAGCTTTCTTT. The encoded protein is CASSYGSDTEAFF.

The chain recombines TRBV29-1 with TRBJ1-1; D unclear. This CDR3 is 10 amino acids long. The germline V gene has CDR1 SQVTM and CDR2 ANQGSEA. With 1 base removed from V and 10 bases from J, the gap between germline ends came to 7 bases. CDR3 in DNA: TGCAGCGTTGAAGGGGTGGGAGCTTTCTTT. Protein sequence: CSVEGVGAFF.

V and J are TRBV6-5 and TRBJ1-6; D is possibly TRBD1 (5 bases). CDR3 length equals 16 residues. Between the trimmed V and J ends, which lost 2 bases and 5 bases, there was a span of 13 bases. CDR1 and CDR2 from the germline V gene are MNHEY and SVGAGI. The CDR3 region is CASSYLPTGDNSPLHF. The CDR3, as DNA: TGTGCCAGCAGTTACCTTCCGACGGGGGATAATTCACCCCTCCACTTT.

CDR3 DNA: TGTGCCAGCGGGACACCTATTGAAGCTTTCTTT. This translates into CASGTPIEAFF. The chain links TRBV6-2 or TRBV6-3 to TRBJ1-1; TRBD1 might be the D (6 bases). CDR1 and CDR2 from the germline V gene are MNHEY and SVGEGT. This CDR3 region has 11 residues. Trimming took 8 bases from V and 7 from J, leaving 11 bases between them.

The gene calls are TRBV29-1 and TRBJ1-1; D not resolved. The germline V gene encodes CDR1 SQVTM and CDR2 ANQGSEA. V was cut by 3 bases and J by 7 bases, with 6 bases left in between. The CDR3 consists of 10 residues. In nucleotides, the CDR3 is TGCAGCGTTGATGACGGTGAAGCTTTCTTT. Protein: CSVDDGEAFF.

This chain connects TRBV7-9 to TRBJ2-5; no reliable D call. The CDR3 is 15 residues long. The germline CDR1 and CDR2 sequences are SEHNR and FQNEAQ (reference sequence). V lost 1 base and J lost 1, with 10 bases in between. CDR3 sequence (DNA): TGTGCCAGCAGCTTAGGGCGGTCAGGCCAAGAGACCCAGTACTTC. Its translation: CASSLGRSGQETQYF.

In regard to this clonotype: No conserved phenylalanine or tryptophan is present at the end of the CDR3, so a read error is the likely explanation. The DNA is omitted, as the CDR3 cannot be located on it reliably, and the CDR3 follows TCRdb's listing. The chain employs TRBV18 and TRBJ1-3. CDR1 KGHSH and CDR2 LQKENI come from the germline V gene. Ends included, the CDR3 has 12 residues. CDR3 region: CASSPLIGLEAI.

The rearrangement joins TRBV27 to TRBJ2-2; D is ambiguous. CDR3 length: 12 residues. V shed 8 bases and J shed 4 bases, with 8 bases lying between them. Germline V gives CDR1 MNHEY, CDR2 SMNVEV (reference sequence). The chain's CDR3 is CASGIITGELFF. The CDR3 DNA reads TGTGCCAGCGGCATCATCACCGGGGAGCTGTTTTTT.

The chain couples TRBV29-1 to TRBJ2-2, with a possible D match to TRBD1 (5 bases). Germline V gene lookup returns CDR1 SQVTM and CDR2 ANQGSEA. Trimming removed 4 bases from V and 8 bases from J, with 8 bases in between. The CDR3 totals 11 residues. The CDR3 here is CSVAGSGELFF. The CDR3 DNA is TGCAGCGTTGCAGGGTCGGGGGAGCTGTTTTTT.

Here the CDR3 DNA reads TGTGCCAGCAGCGCAGCAGGATATGGCTACACCTTC. Translation: CASSAAGYGYTF. V usage is TRBV9 and J usage is TRBJ1-2; the D is unclear. With 3 bases removed from V and 5 bases from J, the gap between germline ends came to 8 bases. This CDR3 spans 12 amino acids. The germline V gene has CDR1 SGDLS and CDR2 YYNGEE.

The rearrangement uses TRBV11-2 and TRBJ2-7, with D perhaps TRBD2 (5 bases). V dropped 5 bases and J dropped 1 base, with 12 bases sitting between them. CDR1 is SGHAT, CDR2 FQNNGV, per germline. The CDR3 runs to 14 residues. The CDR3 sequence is CASSLARGSYEQYF. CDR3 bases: TGTGCCAGCAGCCTCGCGAGAGGGTCCTACGAGCAGTACTTC.

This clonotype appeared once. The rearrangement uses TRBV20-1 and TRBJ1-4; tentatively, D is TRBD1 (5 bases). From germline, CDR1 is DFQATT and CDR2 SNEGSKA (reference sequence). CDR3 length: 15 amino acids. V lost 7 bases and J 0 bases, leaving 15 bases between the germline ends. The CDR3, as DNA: TGCAGTGAAACAGGAACATCTACAACTAATGAAAAACTGTTTTTT. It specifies CSETGTSTTNEKLFF.

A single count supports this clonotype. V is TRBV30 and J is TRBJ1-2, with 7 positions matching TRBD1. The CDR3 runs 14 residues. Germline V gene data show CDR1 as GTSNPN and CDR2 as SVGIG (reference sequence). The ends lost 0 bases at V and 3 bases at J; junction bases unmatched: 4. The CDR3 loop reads CAWSVFTGDYGYTF. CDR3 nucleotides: TGTGCCTGGAGTGTATTTACAGGGGACTATGGCTACACCTTC.

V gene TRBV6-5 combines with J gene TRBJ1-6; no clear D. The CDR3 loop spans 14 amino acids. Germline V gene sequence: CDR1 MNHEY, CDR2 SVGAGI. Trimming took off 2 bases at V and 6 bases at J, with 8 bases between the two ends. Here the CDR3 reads CASSYGQTNSPLHF. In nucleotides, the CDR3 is TGTGCCAGCAGTTACGGCCAGACTAATTCACCCCTCCACTTT.